The sequence of this T cell receptor (beta chain) was determined in a study of blood T cells in healthy people across ages. General observations from the study: With unsorted PBMCs, a conclusive comparison of naive versus antigen-experienced cells was not possible. Diversity of TCR beta per million T cells declined in a roughly linear way with age.

The second PCR ran about 6 to 12 cycles with a sample-barcoded 5' primer and J-beta primers. A template-switch adaptor that had 12 random nucleotides put a tag on each cDNA molecule. MiXCR was run by TCRdb on the 5' RACE reads, yielding one entry per CDR3 protein. The sample consists of hundreds of thousands of distinct CDR3 sequences, under 55% of them appearing once. For every donor, a draw yielded about 9.7 milliliters of peripheral blood. A remark on this clonotype: What it binds is unknown.

The V and J ends lost 0 bases and 8 bases respectively, with 17 bases between them. The CDR3 is 15 residues long. Germline V CDR1 and CDR2: SGHRS, YFSETQ. The receptor's source is a man aged 60 to 75 in good health. The chain uses TRBV5-1 and TRBJ1-2; D perhaps matches TRBD1 (6 bases). Sequenced: blood. CDR3 amino acids: CASSLGGQNSQGYTF. The CDR3 nucleotides are TGCGCCAGCAGCTTGGGAGGACAGAATTCGCAGGGCTACACCTTC.